This T cell receptor beta chain was profiled in a study of T cell repertoires in aging, cancer and after chemotherapy. As for the study in general: Donor ages fell into six groups from 30 or younger up to 70 or older. Patients with glioblastoma brain tumors were sampled before and after temozolomide-based therapy. The whole study produced a dataset of some 9 million TCR reads.

J gave up 1 base and V 5 bases, and 6 bases lay outside the gene matches. Germline V gene data show CDR1 as DFQATT and CDR2 as SNEGSKA (reference sequence). The CDR3 has 17 residues. Multiplex touch-down PCR with TRB-A/B primers amplified rearranged V-D-J TRB sequences. TCRdb re-derived calls from the multiplex PCR reads in MiXCR, one entry per CDR3 protein. This sample has roughly 1,800 distinct CDR3 sequences, with 17% found just once. Amplification of TCR beta used genomic DNA extracted from peripheral blood. The chain couples TRBV20-1 to TRBJ2-1; TRBD2 aligns across 15 bases. Sequencing was done on a sample of blood. The TCR originated in a human donor with a solid tumor. The CDR3 protein is CSASPGLAGGSYNEQFF. The DNA for the CDR3 is TGCAGTGCTTCTCCGGGACTAGCGGGAGGATCCTACAATGAGCAGTTCTTC.